These 7 T cell receptor beta chains originate from one sample sequenced in a study of cytotoxic CD8 clonotypes in ibrutinib-treated CLL (dated by TCRdb to 2020 to 2023). In the paper's terms, the time point label means: progressive disease on ibrutinib. Library preparation used the immunoSEQ multiplex PCR assay. TCRdb obtained this table from immuneACCESS and retained in-frame rearrangements with V and J assigned. These tables miss some clones; where compared with another copy, unresolved V genes account for less than half of the shortfall, and the remainder is unexplained. Counted in this sample were roughly 58,000 clones; 50% to 70% of them appeared once. The leading ten clones occupy more than 20% of the sample. Sequencing was performed on PBMCs, taken at disease progression, from a patient treated with ibrutinib. Source of these receptors: a human donor with chronic lymphocytic leukemia.

This clone was seen only a few times. The chain carries TRBV28 and TRBJ1-2; 10 bases align to TRBD1. V was clipped by 7 bases and J by 4 bases; unmatched bases: 6. This CDR3 contains 14 residues. Germline assignment: CDR1 MDHEN and CDR2 SYDVKM. The CDR3 here is CASTLGQGIYGYTF. In DNA form, the CDR3 reads TGTGCCAGCACCTTGGGACAGGGGATCTATGGCTACACCTTC.

The chain employs TRBV28 and TRBJ2-2; 11 nucleotides line up with TRBD1. Per germline, CDR1 MDHEN and CDR2 SYDVKM. This CDR3 spans 14 amino acids. J was trimmed by 4 bases and V by 10 bases; bases with no gene match: 5. The CDR3 sequence: CAITGTGGTGELFF. DNA for the CDR3: TGTGCCATTACCGGGACAGGGGGCACCGGGGAGCTGTTTTTT.

The V call is TRBV11-3, the J call TRBJ1-2; a weak D match, TRBD1 (5 bases). The CDR3 loop spans 14 amino acids. Trimming shortened V by 5 bases and J by 0 bases, and 10 bases separated the two germline ends. Germline CDR1 is SGHNT and CDR2 is YENEEA. DNA for the CDR3: TGTGCCAGCAGCCCCGGGGGGTCTAACTATGGCTACACCTTC. Translating it yields CASSPGGSNYGYTF. Based on the CDR3 plus reference TRBV11-3 and TRBJ1-2, the full variable domain is EAGVVQSPRYKIIEKKQPVAFWCNPISGHNTLYWYLQNLGQGPELLIRYENEEAVDDSQLPKDRFSAERLKGVDSTLKIQPAELGDSAVYLCASSPGGSNYGYTFGSGTRLTVV.

The chain combines TRBV19 with TRBJ1-2, with 7 bases identical to TRBD1. The CDR3 contains 13 residues. V lost 10 bases to trimming and J lost 4 bases; unmatched junction nucleotides: 9. CDR1 and CDR2 (germline): LNHDA, SQIVND (reference sequence). The CDR3 DNA sequence: TGTGCCACCCAGACAGGGTCCGGCTATGGCTACACCTTC. Its translation: CATQTGSGYGYTF.

A few counts support this clone. The chain has TRBV5-4 and TRBJ2-1; TRBD1 matches at 8 bases. Germline trimming cut 4 bases from V and 1 base from J; bases unmatched to any gene: 7. The CDR3 has 16 amino acids. The V gene's germline CDR1 is SGHNT and CDR2 YYREEE (reference sequence). The CDR3 spells CASSPGGAESYNEQFF. The CDR3, as DNA: TGTGCCAGCAGCCCAGGGGGCGCCGAATCCTACAATGAGCAGTTCTTC.

This sequence joins TRBV5-1 and TRBJ2-7, with 8 positions matching TRBD1. CDR3 length: 13 residues. The germline V gene has CDR1 SGHRS and CDR2 YFSETQ. V lost 7 bases to trimming and J lost 3 bases; unmatched junction nucleotides: 6. The CDR3 DNA reads TGCGCCAGCGGGGTACAGGGGGACTACGAGCAGTACTTC. It is translated as CASGVQGDYEQYF.

The chain couples TRBV18 to TRBJ2-7; no clear D gene. The CDR3 has 13 amino acids. The germline V and J ends were trimmed by 1 base and 5 bases, with 9 bases remaining between them. CDR1 is KGHSH, CDR2 LQKENI, per germline. The CDR3 coding sequence is TGTGCCAGCTCACCACTCATCACAGACGAGCAGTACTTC. Amino acid sequence: CASSPLITDEQYF.